Following are 10 T cell receptor beta chains from one sample sequenced in a study of blood T cells in healthy people across ages. With a J-beta primer mix and a sample-barcoded 5' primer, a second PCR ran roughly 7 to 11 cycles. Each CDR3 protein gets one entry after TCRdb re-called the 5' RACE reads with MiXCR. The profile shows about 720,000 distinct CDR3 sequences, approximately 25% of them singletons. These data were also filed under a second study, of T cells of mothers and their children.

The source material was blood. The receptors derive from a boy aged 5 to 17 in good health.

This clonotype was picked up a small number of times. This chain connects TRBV7-8 to TRBJ1-4; unclear D gene. The V end was cut by 5 bases, the J end by 8 bases, with 15 bases between. CDR3 length equals 14 residues. Germline V gene data show CDR1 as SGHVS and CDR2 as FQNEAQ. As DNA, the CDR3 is TGTGCCAGCAGCCCGAGGACGGACTGGGAAAAACTGTTTTTT. Amino acids: CASSPRTDWEKLFF.

The chain carries TRBV29-1 and TRBJ1-2; D not resolved. The CDR3 covers 12 residues. Trimming pared 3 bases from V and 5 bases from J, leaving 10 bases between. Germline assignment: CDR1 SQVTM and CDR2 ANQGSEA. CDR3 amino acids: CSVETPGYGYTF. CDR3 sequence (DNA): TGCAGCGTTGAGACCCCGGGTTATGGCTACACCTTC.

The chain has TRBV28 and TRBJ2-7, with TRBD2 matching over 7 bases. Trimming at V came to 5 bases and at J to 3 bases, leaving 10 bases not matched to a gene. This CDR3 comprises 15 residues. Germline lookup yields CDR1 MDHEN and CDR2 SYDVKM. CDR3 in DNA: TGTGCCAGCAGTCCGGTTGGCGGGAGTATCTACGAGCAGTACTTC. It encodes CASSPVGGSIYEQYF.

V gene TRBV20-1 combines with J gene TRBJ2-4; no firm D call. V gave up 3 bases and J gave up 3 bases, with 12 bases separating them. The germline V gene has CDR1 DFQATT and CDR2 SNEGSKA (reference sequence). CDR3 length equals 14 residues. CDR3 loop: CSARSPGLKNIQYF. CDR3 sequence (DNA): TGCAGTGCTAGGTCTCCGGGTCTCAAAAACATTCAGTACTTC.

This clonotype was seen a few times. A junction end diverges from the germline sequence, so it may reflect a read error. V is TRBV7-9 and J is TRBJ2-5, with 7 nucleotides matching TRBD1. The germline V gene encodes CDR1 SEHNR and CDR2 FQNEAQ (reference sequence). The CDR3 sequence is 15 residues long. The CDR3 DNA reads TGTGCCAGCAGCTTCCTCTTTACAGGGGCTGACGAGCAGCACTTC. Its protein is CASSFLFTGADEQHF.

On this clonotype: At one end, the junction sequence differs from germline, possibly due to a read error. The gene calls are TRBV6-5 and TRBJ2-7; D might be TRBD1 (5 bases). Germline V gene data show CDR1 as MNHEY and CDR2 as SVGAGI. The CDR3 sequence is 12 residues long. CDR3 protein: CGSRVLGYEQYF. The CDR3 DNA is TGTGGCAGCAGGGTGTTGGGGTACGAGCAGTACTTC.

The J gene is TRBJ2-7, the V gene TRBV29-1; 13 nucleotides match TRBD2. The CDR3 consists of 13 residues. From germline, CDR1 is SQVTM and CDR2 ANQGSEA. V lost 5 bases, J lost 3 bases, and 1 base stayed unmatched. CDR3: CSVWTSGSYEQYF. The CDR3 DNA sequence: TGCAGCGTTTGGACTAGCGGGAGCTACGAGCAGTACTTC.

This chain uses TRBV15 with TRBJ2-5; D remains unclear. Trimming shortened V by 3 bases and J by 1 base, and 12 bases separated the two germline ends. This CDR3 contains 15 residues. Germline V gene data show CDR1 as LNHNV and CDR2 as YYDKDF (reference sequence). The CDR3 bases are TGTGCCACCAGCAGCTTCCGGAGAGGCCAAGAGACCCAGTACTTC. Amino acids: CATSSFRRGQETQYF.

This clonotype came up a few times. This chain connects TRBV20-1 to TRBJ2-7; perhaps TRBD2 as D (6 bases). V dropped 4 bases and J dropped 0 bases, with 10 bases sitting between them. Germline V gives CDR1 DFQATT, CDR2 SNEGSKA (reference sequence). The CDR3 spans 13 residues. The CDR3 nucleotides are TGCAGTGCTACCTACGGGAGCTCCTACGAGCAGTACTTC. Its protein is CSATYGSSYEQYF.

The J gene is TRBJ2-1, the V gene TRBV15; no definite D call. Per the germline V gene, CDR1 is LNHNV and CDR2 is YYDKDF (reference sequence). V dropped 2 bases and J dropped 1 base, with 15 bases sitting between them. The CDR3 has 17 amino acids. The chain's CDR3 is CATSRLDQETSYNEQFF. The CDR3 DNA reads TGTGCCACCAGCAGATTGGATCAGGAGACATCCTACAATGAGCAGTTCTTC.